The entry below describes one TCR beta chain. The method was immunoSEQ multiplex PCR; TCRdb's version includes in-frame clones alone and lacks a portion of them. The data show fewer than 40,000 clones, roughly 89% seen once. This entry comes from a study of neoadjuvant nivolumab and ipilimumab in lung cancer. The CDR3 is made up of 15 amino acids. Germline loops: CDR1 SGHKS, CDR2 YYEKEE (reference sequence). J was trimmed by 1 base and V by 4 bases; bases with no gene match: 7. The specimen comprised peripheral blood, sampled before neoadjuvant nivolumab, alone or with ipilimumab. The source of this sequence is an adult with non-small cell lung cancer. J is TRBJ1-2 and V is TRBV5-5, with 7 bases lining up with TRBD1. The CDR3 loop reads CASSRGDSNNYGYTF. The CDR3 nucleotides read TGTGCCAGCAGCCGAGGGGACAGCAATAACTATGGCTACACCTTC.